A single sample is the source of the 15 T cell receptor beta chains below, sequenced in a study of T-cell memory formation after mild COVID-19. One entry per CDR3 protein results from TCRdb running MiXCR on the 5' RACE reads. The sample contains hundreds of thousands of distinct CDR3 sequences, approximately 16% of which appear only once. Source material: PBMCs or a T cell subset sorted from them (not recorded which). These receptors all stem from a man younger than 35 who had mild COVID-19 (a few samples of this study predate the infection). Cell type and time point are not known.

This clonotype has a handful of counts. The chain is built from TRBV4-3 and TRBJ1-2; TRBD1 aligns across 12 bases. The junction had 7 bases not matched to a gene; V was cut back by 2 bases and J by 3 bases. This CDR3 has 17 residues. CDR1 is LGHNA and CDR2 is YSLEER in the germline V gene. Here the CDR3 reads CASSQLGTGGAHYGYTF. The CDR3 region has the DNA TGCGCCAGCAGCCAATTGGGGACAGGGGGCGCGCACTATGGCTACACCTTC.

In this sample, this clonotype turned up a few times. The V and J genes are TRBV12-3 or TRBV12-4 and TRBJ1-1; perhaps TRBD1 as D (5 bases). CDR3 length: 14 amino acids. With 5 bases removed from V and 1 base from J, the gap between germline ends came to 11 bases. The CDR3 region is CASSAVGPNTEAFF. The DNA of the CDR3 is TGTGCCAGCAGTGCGGTGGGGCCGAACACTGAAGCTTTCTTT.

This clonotype was found a few times. The chain couples TRBV30 to TRBJ1-2; D unclear. Germline lookup yields CDR1 GTSNPN and CDR2 SVGIG (reference sequence). The CDR3 contains 15 residues. With 1 base removed from V and 4 bases from J, the gap between germline ends came to 16 bases. CDR3 amino acids: CAWSERWGSFYGYTF. The DNA of the CDR3 is TGTGCCTGGAGTGAGAGATGGGGATCGTTCTATGGCTACACCTTC.

This clonotype turned up a few times. This chain's CDR3 is CASSYSELSDYGYTF. The CDR3 DNA reads as TGTGCCAGCAGTTACTCCGAACTCTCGGACTATGGCTACACCTTC. The gene calls are TRBV6-5 and TRBJ1-2, with unresolved D. Germline V lookup: CDR1 MNHEY, CDR2 SVGAGI. Trimming removed 0 bases from V and 3 bases from J, with 11 bases in between. The CDR3 sequence is 15 residues long.

This clonotype appeared many times. This chain uses TRBV20-1 with TRBJ1-6, with a weak D call TRBD1 (5 bases). CDR1 DFQATT and CDR2 SNEGSKA come from the germline V gene (reference sequence). The CDR3 covers 14 residues. V gave up 4 bases and J gave up 0 bases, with 7 bases separating them. The CDR3 DNA follows: TGCAGTGCTAAGGGGCCCTCCTATAATTCACCCCTCCACTTT. Its translation is CSAKGPSYNSPLHF.

The rearrangement joins TRBV7-9 to TRBJ1-1; the D is unclear. The CDR3 is made up of 13 amino acids. The germline V gene has CDR1 SEHNR and CDR2 FQNEAQ (reference sequence). Trimming took 4 bases from V and 4 from J, leaving 10 bases between them. This CDR3 reads CASSSERTTEAFF. CDR3 DNA: TGTGCCAGCAGCTCCGAAAGGACCACTGAAGCTTTCTTT.

The CDR3 sequence is CASSEWGTAEAFF. CDR3 DNA sequence: TGTGCCAGCAGTGAGTGGGGTACGGCTGAAGCTTTCTTT. This chain links TRBV6-1 with TRBJ1-1; D uncertain. The germline CDR1 and CDR2 sequences are MNHNS and SASEGT. This CDR3 is 13 amino acids long. V lost 3 bases and J lost 6, with 11 bases in between.

This clonotype was picked up a small number of times. The rearrangement uses TRBV6-4 and TRBJ2-7, with D maybe TRBD1 (6 bases). The germline V gene has CDR1 MRHNA and CDR2 SNTAGT. The CDR3 is 11 residues long. V gave up 9 bases and J gave up 6 bases, with 12 bases separating them. This CDR3 reads CARTGLGEQYV. CDR3 nucleotides: TGTGCCAGGACAGGTTTGGGCGAGCAGTACGTC.

In its sample, this clonotype was seen many times. The chain employs TRBV5-1 and TRBJ2-3; the D gene is possibly TRBD2 (7 bases). Trimming took 1 base from V and 2 from J, leaving 14 bases between them. This CDR3 is built from 16 residues. The germline gives CDR1 SGHRS, CDR2 YFSETQ. CDR3 DNA sequence: TGCGCCAGCAGCTTGAGGGTGGGGGGGCCCACAGATACGCAGTATTTT. This translates into CASSLRVGGPTDTQYF.

The sample holds many counts of this clonotype. The V call is TRBV5-1, the J call TRBJ2-1; no clear D. This CDR3 has 12 amino acids. CDR1 is SGHRS, CDR2 YFSETQ, per germline. V lost 2 bases, J lost 10 bases, and 10 bases lay in between. CDR3 in amino acids: CASSFLGDEQFF. In nucleotides, the CDR3 is TGCGCCAGCAGCTTCCTTGGAGACGAGCAGTTCTTC.

The J gene is TRBJ1-1, the V gene TRBV7-2, with D perhaps matching TRBD1 (5 bases). This CDR3 region has 16 residues. Germline values: CDR1 SGHTA, CDR2 FQGNSA. The V end was cut by 7 bases, the J end by 3 bases, with 21 bases between. The CDR3 sequence is CASNLGRGLVDTEAFF. The CDR3 DNA reads TGTGCCAGCAACCTAGGGAGGGGCCTAGTGGACACTGAAGCTTTCTTT.

This clonotype was seen many times. CDR3 nucleotide sequence: TGCAGTGCTAGGACTCGGAAGGTGTCCTATAATTCACCCCTCCACTTT. Protein product: CSARTRKVSYNSPLHF. The gene calls are TRBV20-1 and TRBJ1-6, with D unresolved. The V and J ends lost 3 bases and 1 base respectively, with 13 bases between them. The CDR3 sequence is 16 residues long. The germline gives CDR1 DFQATT, CDR2 SNEGSKA (reference sequence).

The gene calls are TRBV27 and TRBJ2-2; TRBD1 matches at 7 bases. J was trimmed by 3 bases and V by 1 base; bases with no gene match: 2. The CDR3 is 15 amino acids. CDR1 is MNHEY and CDR2 is SMNVEV in the germline V gene (reference sequence). In DNA form, the CDR3 reads TGTGCCAGCAGTTTATGGACAGGATACACCGGGGAGCTGTTTTTT. It is translated as CASSLWTGYTGELFF.

This clonotype has at least ten counts. This rearrangement joins TRBV12-3 or TRBV12-4 to TRBJ2-2; a weak D match, TRBD1 (6 bases). V lost 2 bases to trimming and J lost 1 base, with 8 bases between them. The CDR3 is 15 amino acids. CDR3 sequence (DNA): TGTGCCAGCAGTTTACCGACAGGGAACACCGGGGAGCTGTTTTTT. This gives the protein CASSLPTGNTGELFF.

This clonotype came up a few times. The chain has TRBV3-1 and TRBJ2-1; TRBD2 matches 9 bases. Trimming removed 0 bases from V and 3 bases from J; junction bases left unmatched: 9. Germline loops: CDR1 LGHDT, CDR2 YNNKEL (reference sequence). This CDR3 has 18 amino acids. For the CDR3, the DNA is TGTGCCAGCAGCCAAGATCTGGCTAGCGGGGTTATCTACAATGAGCAGTTCTTC. It yields the protein CASSQDLASGVIYNEQFF.